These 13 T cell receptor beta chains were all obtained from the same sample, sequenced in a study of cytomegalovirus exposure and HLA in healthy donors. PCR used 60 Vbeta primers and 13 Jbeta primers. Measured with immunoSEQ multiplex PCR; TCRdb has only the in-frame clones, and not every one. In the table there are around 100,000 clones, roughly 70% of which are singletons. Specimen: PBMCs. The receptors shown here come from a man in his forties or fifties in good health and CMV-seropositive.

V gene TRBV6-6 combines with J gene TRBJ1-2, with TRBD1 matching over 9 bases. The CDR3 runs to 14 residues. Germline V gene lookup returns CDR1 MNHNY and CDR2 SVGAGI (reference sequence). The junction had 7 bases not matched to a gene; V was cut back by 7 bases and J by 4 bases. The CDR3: CASTTDRGIYGYTF. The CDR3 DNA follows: TGTGCCAGCACCACAGACAGGGGGATCTATGGCTACACCTTC.

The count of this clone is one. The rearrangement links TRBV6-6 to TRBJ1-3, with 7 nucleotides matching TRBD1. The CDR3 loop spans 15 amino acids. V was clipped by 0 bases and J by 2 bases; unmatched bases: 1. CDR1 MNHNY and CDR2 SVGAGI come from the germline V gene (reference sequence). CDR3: CASSYSGTAGNTIYF. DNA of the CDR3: TGTGCCAGCAGTTACTCGGGGACAGCTGGAAACACCATATATTTT.

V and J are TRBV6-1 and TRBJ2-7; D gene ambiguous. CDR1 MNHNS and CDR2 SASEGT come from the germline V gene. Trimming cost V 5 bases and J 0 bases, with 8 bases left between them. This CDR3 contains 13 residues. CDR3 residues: CASSRAVSYEQYV. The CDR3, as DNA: TGTGCCAGCAGTCGCGCGGTCTCCTACGAGCAGTACGTC.

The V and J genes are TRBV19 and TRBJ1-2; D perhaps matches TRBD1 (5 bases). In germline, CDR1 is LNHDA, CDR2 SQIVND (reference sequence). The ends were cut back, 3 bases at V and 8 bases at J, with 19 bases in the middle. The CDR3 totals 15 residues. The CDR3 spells CASSIVPDSRSGYTF. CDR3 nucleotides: TGTGCCAGTAGTATCGTGCCTGACAGTAGGAGCGGCTACACCTTC.

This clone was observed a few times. As DNA, the CDR3 is TGTGCCAGCAGCCGGGGGGGGTCACAGCCCCAGCATTTT. It yields the protein CASSRGGSQPQHF. The chain uses TRBV27 and TRBJ1-5, with D possibly matching TRBD1 (5 bases). The CDR3 covers 13 residues. Trimming took off 6 bases at V and 7 bases at J, with 13 bases between the two ends. Germline lookup yields CDR1 MNHEY and CDR2 SMNVEV (reference sequence).

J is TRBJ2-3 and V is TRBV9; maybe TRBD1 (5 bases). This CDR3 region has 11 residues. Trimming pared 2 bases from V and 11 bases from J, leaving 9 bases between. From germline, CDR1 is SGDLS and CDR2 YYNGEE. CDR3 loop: CASSVLGEQYF. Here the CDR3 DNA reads TGTGCCAGCAGCGTCCTAGGGGAGCAGTATTTT.

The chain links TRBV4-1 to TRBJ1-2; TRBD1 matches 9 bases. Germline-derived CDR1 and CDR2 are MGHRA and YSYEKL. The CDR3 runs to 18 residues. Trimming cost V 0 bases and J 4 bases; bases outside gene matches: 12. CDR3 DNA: TGCGCCAGCAGCCAAGATGGGTCCGGCCGGACAGGGGTCTATGGCTACACCTTC. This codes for CASSQDGSGRTGVYGYTF.

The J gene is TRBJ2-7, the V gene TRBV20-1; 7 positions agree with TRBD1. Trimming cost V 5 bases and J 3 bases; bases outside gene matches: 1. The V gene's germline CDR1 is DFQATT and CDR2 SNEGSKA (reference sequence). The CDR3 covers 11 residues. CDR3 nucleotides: TGCAGTGCTCGACAGGGCTACGAGCAGTACGTC. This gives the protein CSARQGYEQYV.

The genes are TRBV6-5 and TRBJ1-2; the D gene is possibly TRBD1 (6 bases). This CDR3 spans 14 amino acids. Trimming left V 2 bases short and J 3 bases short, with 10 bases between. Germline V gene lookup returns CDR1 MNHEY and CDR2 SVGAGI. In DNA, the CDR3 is TGTGCCAGCAGTTACCGCACAGGGTACTATGGCTACACCTTC. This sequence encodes CASSYRTGYYGYTF.

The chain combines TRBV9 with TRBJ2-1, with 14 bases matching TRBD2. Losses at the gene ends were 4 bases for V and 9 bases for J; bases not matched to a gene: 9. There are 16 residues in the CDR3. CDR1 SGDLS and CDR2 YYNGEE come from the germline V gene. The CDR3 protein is CASSPRGLAGVGEQFF. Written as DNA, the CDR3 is TGTGCCAGCAGCCCCCGGGGACTAGCGGGAGTGGGTGAGCAGTTCTTC.

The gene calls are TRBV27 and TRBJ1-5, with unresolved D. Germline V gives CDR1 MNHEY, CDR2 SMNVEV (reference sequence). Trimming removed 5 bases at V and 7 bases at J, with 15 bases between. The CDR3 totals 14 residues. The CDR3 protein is CASSLGGFRQPQHF. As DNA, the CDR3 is TGTGCCAGCAGTCTAGGCGGGTTCAGGCAGCCCCAGCATTTT.

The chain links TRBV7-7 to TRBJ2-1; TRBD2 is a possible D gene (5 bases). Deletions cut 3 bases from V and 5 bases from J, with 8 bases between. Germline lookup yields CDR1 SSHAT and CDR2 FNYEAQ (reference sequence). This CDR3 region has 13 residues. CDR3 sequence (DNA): TGTGCCAGCAGCTTTACAGCGGACAATGAGCAGTTCTTC. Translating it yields CASSFTADNEQFF.

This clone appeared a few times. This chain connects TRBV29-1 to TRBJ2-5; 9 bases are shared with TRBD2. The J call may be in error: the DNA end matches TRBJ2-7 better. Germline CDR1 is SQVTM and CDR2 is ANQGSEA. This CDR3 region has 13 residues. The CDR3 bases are TGCAGCGTCAAGACTAGCGGATCCTACGAGCAGTACTTC. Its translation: CSVKTSGSYEQYF.